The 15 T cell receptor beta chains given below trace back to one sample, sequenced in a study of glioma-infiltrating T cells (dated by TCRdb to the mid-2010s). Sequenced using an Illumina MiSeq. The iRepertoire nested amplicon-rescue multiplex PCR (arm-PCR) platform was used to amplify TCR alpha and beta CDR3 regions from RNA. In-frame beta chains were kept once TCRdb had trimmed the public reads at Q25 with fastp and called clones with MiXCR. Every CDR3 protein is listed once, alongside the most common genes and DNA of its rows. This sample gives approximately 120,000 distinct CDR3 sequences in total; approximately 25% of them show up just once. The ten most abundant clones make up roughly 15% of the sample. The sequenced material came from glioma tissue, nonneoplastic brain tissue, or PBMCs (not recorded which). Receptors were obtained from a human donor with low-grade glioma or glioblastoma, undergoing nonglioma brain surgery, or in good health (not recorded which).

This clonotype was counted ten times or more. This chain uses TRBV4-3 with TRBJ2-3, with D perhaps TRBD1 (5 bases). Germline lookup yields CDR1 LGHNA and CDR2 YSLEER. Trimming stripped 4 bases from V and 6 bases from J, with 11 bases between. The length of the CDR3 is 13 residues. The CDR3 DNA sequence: TGCGCCAGCAGCCTCGCGACAGCGGATACGCAGTATTTT. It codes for CASSLATADTQYF.

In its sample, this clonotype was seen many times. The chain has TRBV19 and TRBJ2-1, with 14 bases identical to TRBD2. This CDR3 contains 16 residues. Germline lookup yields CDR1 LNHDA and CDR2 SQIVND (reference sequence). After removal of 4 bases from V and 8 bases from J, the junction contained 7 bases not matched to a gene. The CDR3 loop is CASSRLAGGPSHEQFF. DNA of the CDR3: TGTGCCAGTAGTAGACTAGCGGGAGGGCCTTCGCATGAGCAGTTCTTC.

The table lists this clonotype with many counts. The CDR3 DNA is TGTGCCAGCAGTTTGGACCACTCCAATCAGCCCCAGCATTTT. Protein product: CASSLDHSNQPQHF. This chain links TRBV12-3 or TRBV12-4 with TRBJ1-5; D is undetermined. Trimming stripped 3 bases from V and 3 bases from J, with 9 bases between. The CDR3 runs to 14 residues.

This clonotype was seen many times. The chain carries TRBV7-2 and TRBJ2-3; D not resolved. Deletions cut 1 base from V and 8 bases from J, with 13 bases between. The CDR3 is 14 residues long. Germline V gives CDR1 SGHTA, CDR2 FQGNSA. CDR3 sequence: CASSLVGVQRTQYF. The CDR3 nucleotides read TGTGCCAGCAGCTTAGTAGGCGTACAACGTACGCAGTATTTT. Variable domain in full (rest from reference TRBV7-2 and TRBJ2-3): GAGVSQSPSNKVTEKGKDVELRCDPISGHTALYWYRQSLGQGLEFLIYFQGNSAPDKSGLPSDRFSAERTGGSVSTLTIQRTQQEDSAVYLCASSLVGVQRTQYFGPGTRLTVL.

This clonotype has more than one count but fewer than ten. In nucleotides, the CDR3 is TGCAGCGTTGCCTGGCGGGGGGGAAGTGCCACTGAAGCTTTCTTT. This codes for CSVAWRGGSATEAFF. The V gene is TRBV29-1, the J gene TRBJ1-1; D is possibly TRBD1 (5 bases). CDR1 and CDR2 (germline): SQVTM, ANQGSEA. CDR3 length equals 15 residues. Trimming removed 4 bases from V and 4 bases from J, with 19 bases in between.

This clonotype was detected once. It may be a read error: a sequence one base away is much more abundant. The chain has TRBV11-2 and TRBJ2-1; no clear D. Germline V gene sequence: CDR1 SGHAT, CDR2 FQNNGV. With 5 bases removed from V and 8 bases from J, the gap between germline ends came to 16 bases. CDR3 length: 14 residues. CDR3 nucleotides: TGTGCCAGCAGCCCCCAGGTTCGTACCGATGAGCAGTTCTTC. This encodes CASSPQVRTDEQFF.

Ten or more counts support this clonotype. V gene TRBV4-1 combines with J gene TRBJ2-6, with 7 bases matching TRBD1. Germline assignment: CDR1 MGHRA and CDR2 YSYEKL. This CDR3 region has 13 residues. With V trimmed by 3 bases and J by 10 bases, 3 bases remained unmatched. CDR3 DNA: TGCGCCAGCAGCCAGGGACAGTCGAACGTCCTGACTTTC. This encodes CASSQGQSNVLTF.

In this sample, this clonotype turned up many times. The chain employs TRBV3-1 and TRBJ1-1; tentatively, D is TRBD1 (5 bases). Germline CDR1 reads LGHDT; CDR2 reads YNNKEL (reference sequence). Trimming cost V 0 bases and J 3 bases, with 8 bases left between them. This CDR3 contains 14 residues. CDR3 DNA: TGTGCCAGCAGCCAAGAGGGGCGGCACACTGAAGCTTTCTTT. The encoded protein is CASSQEGRHTEAFF.

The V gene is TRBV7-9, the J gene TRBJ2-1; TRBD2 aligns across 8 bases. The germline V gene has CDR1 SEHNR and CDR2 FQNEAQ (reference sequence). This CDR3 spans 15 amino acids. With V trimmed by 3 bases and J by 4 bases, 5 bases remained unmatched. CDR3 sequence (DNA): TGTGCCAGCAGCTTGCTAGCGGGCTTTTACAATGAGCAGTTCTTC. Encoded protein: CASSLLAGFYNEQFF.

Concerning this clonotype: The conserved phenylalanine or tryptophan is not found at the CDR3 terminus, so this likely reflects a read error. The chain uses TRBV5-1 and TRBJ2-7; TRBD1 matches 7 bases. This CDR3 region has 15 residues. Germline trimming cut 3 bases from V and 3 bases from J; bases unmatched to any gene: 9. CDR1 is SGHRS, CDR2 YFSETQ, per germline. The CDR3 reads CASSSLPGGIYEQYL. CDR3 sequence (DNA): TGCGCCAGCAGCTCCCTCCCAGGGGGTATCTACGAGCAGTACCTC.

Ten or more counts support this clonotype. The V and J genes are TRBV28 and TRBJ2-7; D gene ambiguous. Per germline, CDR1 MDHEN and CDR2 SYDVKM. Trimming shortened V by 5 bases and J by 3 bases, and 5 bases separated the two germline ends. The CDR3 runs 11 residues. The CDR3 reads CASSPHYEQYF. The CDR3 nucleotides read TGTGCCAGCAGTCCTCACTACGAGCAGTACTTC.

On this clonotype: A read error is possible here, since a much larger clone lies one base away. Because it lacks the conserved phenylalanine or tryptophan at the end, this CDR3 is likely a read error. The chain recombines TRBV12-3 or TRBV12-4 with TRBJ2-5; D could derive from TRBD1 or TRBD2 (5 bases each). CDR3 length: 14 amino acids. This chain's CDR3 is CTSSLGPSQETQYL. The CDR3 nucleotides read TGTACCAGCAGCCTGGGACCGTCCCAAGAGACCCAGTACTTA.

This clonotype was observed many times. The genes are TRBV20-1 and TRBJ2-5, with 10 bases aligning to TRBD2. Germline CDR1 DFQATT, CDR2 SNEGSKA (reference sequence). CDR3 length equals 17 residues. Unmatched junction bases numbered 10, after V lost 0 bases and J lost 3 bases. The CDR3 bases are TGCAGTGCTAGAGATCCCACCAGGACTAGCGGAAAAGAGACCCAGTACTTC. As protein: CSARDPTRTSGKETQYF.

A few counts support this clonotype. The CDR3 region has the DNA TGCGCCAGCAGCCCTATGACAGGGGAGTCATATGGCTACACCTTC. This sequence encodes CASSPMTGESYGYTF. V usage is TRBV5-1 and J usage is TRBJ1-2; 8 bases match TRBD1. Germline V gives CDR1 SGHRS, CDR2 YFSETQ. This CDR3 has 15 amino acids. V trimming: 4 bases; J trimming: 5 bases; junction bases outside the gene matches: 10.

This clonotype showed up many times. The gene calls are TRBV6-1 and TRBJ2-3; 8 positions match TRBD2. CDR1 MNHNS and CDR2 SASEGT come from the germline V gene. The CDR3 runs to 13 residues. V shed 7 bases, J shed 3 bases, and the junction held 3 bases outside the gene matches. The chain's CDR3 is CASKLAGTDTQYF. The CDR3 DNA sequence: TGTGCCAGCAAATTAGCGGGGACAGATACGCAGTATTTT.